This entry lists 2 T cell receptor beta chains sequenced from one sample in a study of T cells after yellow fever vaccination. TCRdb re-derived calls from the 5' RACE reads in MiXCR, one entry per CDR3 protein. The sample includes roughly 160,000 distinct CDR3 sequences, more than 5.5% of them seen just once. Sequencing used CD4+ T cells sorted from PBMCs, obtained less than 6 days after the first yellow fever vaccination. The source of these receptors is a man between 18 and 35 years old who received the YFV17D yellow fever vaccine.

This clonotype appeared a few times. The chain links TRBV30 to TRBJ1-1; 7 bases line up with TRBD1. Trimming took 7 bases from V and 2 from J; bases not matched to a gene: 4. Germline V gene sequence: CDR1 GTSNPN, CDR2 SVGIG (reference sequence). The CDR3 covers 12 residues. CDR3 in amino acids: CASGQPNTEAFF. As DNA, the CDR3 is TGTGCCTCGGGACAGCCTAACACTGAAGCTTTCTTT.

This clonotype came up a few times. The chain is built from TRBV5-1 and TRBJ2-3; D is ambiguous. The germline V and J ends were trimmed by 5 bases and 2 bases, with 12 bases remaining between them. There are 14 residues in the CDR3. CDR1 is SGHRS, CDR2 YFSETQ, per germline. The CDR3 nucleotides are TGCGCCAGCAGTACAAACCCCTCCACAGATACGCAGTATTTT. This gives the protein CASSTNPSTDTQYF. Variable domain in full (rest from reference TRBV5-1 and TRBJ2-3): KAGVTQTPRYLIKTRGQQVTLSCSPISGHRSVSWYQQTPGQGLQFLFEYFSETQRNKGNFPGRFSGRQFSNSRSEMNVSTLELGDSALYLCASSTNPSTDTQYFGPGTRLTVL.